The present TCR beta chain was sequenced within a study of metastatic and nonmetastatic thyroid tumors. Broader study findings: According to reports, the diversity of TCR beta was significantly higher in malignant thyroid tumors than in benign nodules, and this held in both blood and tumor samples.

Trimming removed 2 bases from V and 3 bases from J; junction bases left unmatched: 7. The CDR3 is 16 amino acids. Original processing notes: Between-group CDR3 differences, defined by clinicopathological status, yielded a distant-metastasis classifier for papillary thyroid cancer. TCRdb re-clonotyped the PCR reads through MiXCR. Clone size and V and J calls follow TCRdb, not the original study. The table includes 15,000 or so clones, around 3.8% detected once. This clone is medium-sized by share. What it binds is not known. Every patient underwent thyroid surgery untreated. The rearrangement uses TRBV12-3 or TRBV12-4 and TRBJ1-5; 7 bases match TRBD1. Sequenced input: tumor tissue. This TCR came from a female donor with papillary thyroid cancer or a benign thyroid nodule (not recorded which). Some clones in this sample may be carry-over from other donors' samples. DNA for the CDR3: TGTGCCAGCAGTTTAATGGGTCAGGGGGTCAATCAGCCCCAGCATTTT. Amino acids: CASSLMGQGVNQPQHF.